These 10 T cell receptor beta chains were sequenced from one sample in a study of CD8+ T cells in alopecia areata. In each case, RNA was isolated and then reverse transcribed into cDNA as the sequencing template. Using immunoSEQ multiplex PCR, the repertoire was profiled, and TCRdb retains in-frame clones only, with some absent. Here the sample spans more than 150,000 clones, around 49% being singletons. This sample's treatment: oral pan-JAK inhibitor, 5-10 mg twice daily. This material consisted of CD8+ T cells sorted from blood, taken around week 54, from a patient treated with tofacitinib. These receptors came from a human donor with alopecia areata.

The chain has TRBV27 and TRBJ2-3; no firm D call. V was pared by 6 bases and J by 6 bases, with 16 bases between. The CDR3 is 14 residues long. Germline-derived CDR1 and CDR2 are MNHEY and SMNVEV (reference sequence). For the CDR3, the DNA is TGTGCCAGCAGCCGTGGACGGTACCCGGATACGCAGTATTTT. Protein: CASSRGRYPDTQYF.

This chain connects TRBV18 to TRBJ1-1, with D maybe TRBD1 (6 bases). This CDR3 is 14 amino acids long. Germline V gene lookup returns CDR1 KGHSH and CDR2 LQKENI. V was clipped by 2 bases and J by 3 bases, with 10 bases between them. As DNA, the CDR3 is TGTGCCAGCTCACCAACAGGGAAGGACACTGAAGCTTTCTTT. Encoded protein: CASSPTGKDTEAFF. The variable domain in full, with the rest retrieved from reference TRBV18 and TRBJ1-1, is NAGVMQNPRHLVRRRGQEARLRCSPMKGHSHVYWYRQLPEEGLKFMVYLQKENIIDESGMPKERFSAEFPKEGPSILRIQQVVRGDSAAYFCASSPTGKDTEAFFGQGTRLTVV.

The chain joins TRBV5-6 to TRBJ2-5; the D gene is possibly TRBD1 (5 bases). From germline, CDR1 is SGHDT and CDR2 YYEEEE. The CDR3 extends over 15 amino acids. V was cut by 1 base and J by 3 bases, with 13 bases left in between. In DNA, the CDR3 is TGTGCCAGCAGCTTGTTTGATGAAGGGGAAGAGACCCAGTACTTC. This sequence encodes CASSLFDEGEETQYF.

In this sample, this clone turned up a few times. The chain joins TRBV6-1 to TRBJ1-2; no reliable D call. CDR3 length equals 15 residues. The V gene's germline CDR1 is MNHNS and CDR2 SASEGT. Trimming removed 1 base at V and 0 bases at J, with 9 bases between. CDR3 region: CASSEGSLPNYGYTF. The CDR3 DNA sequence: TGTGCCAGCAGTGAAGGGAGCTTACCTAACTATGGCTACACCTTC.

J is TRBJ1-2 and V is TRBV30; the D gene is possibly TRBD1 (5 bases). This CDR3 is 14 amino acids long. Trimming removed 4 bases at V and 0 bases at J, with 12 bases between. Germline V gene data show CDR1 as GTSNPN and CDR2 as SVGIG (reference sequence). Here the CDR3 DNA reads TGTGCCTGGAAACTCGAGGGGCCTAACTATGGCTACACCTTC. It translates to CAWKLEGPNYGYTF.

The chain combines TRBV7-9 with TRBJ2-3; 8 bases match TRBD2. Germline V CDR1 and CDR2: SEHNR, FQNEAQ (reference sequence). The V segment lost 6 bases and the J segment 6 bases; nucleotides outside the gene matches: 14. The CDR3 has 16 residues. The CDR3 protein is CASSHPPGGQTDTQYF. The CDR3 DNA follows: TGTGCCAGCAGTCATCCCCCGGGGGGGCAAACGGATACGCAGTATTTT.

Only a few counts were recorded for this clone. J is TRBJ2-1 and V is TRBV27; D is uncertain. The V gene's germline CDR1 is MNHEY and CDR2 SMNVEV (reference sequence). V gave up 0 bases and J gave up 8 bases, with 2 bases separating them. CDR3 size: 11 residues. CDR3 sequence: CASSLSDEQFF. The CDR3 DNA is TGTGCCAGCAGTTTATCTGATGAGCAGTTCTTC.

The chain uses TRBV14 and TRBJ2-4; D not resolved. V was clipped by 1 base and J by 0 bases, with 7 bases between them. CDR1 is SGHDN, CDR2 FVKESK, per germline. CDR3 length equals 15 residues. Here the CDR3 reads CASSQGYLAKNIQYF. CDR3 DNA sequence: TGTGCCAGCAGCCAAGGGTACCTAGCCAAAAACATTCAGTACTTC. The variable domain in full, with the rest retrieved from reference TRBV14 and TRBJ2-4, is EAGVTQFPSHSVIEKGQTVTLRCDPISGHDNLYWYRRVMGKEIKFLLHFVKESKQDESGMPNNRFLAERTGGTYSTLKVQPAELEDSGVYFCASSQGYLAKNIQYFGAGTRLSVL.

The CDR3 protein is CASSYRAVTGELFF. CDR3 sequence (DNA): TGTGCCAGCAGTTACAGGGCAGTGACCGGGGAGCTGTTTTTT. The chain combines TRBV6-5 with TRBJ2-2, with D hard to call. In germline, CDR1 is MNHEY, CDR2 SVGAGI. This CDR3 comprises 14 residues. V was trimmed by 2 bases and J by 5 bases, leaving 9 bases between them.

This chain uses TRBV4-1 with TRBJ2-2; the match to TRBD2 covers 7 bases. Looked up from germline, CDR1 is MGHRA and CDR2 is YSYEKL. CDR3 size: 13 residues. For the CDR3, the DNA is TGCGCTTCTCGGGAGGTCGGAACCGGGGAGCTGTTTTTT. This sequence encodes CASREVGTGELFF.